This T cell receptor (beta chain) was identified in a study of shared clonotypes between healthy human individuals. Study-level information: There were three CD4 naive, three CD4 memory, two CD8 naive and one CD8 memory plates per donor.

Sequencing was performed with immunoSEQ multiplex PCR; in TCRdb, only in-frame clones are kept and a portion is missing. The sample yields millions of clones, 85% to 95% seen once. Germline CDR1 LNHNV, CDR2 YYDKDF (reference sequence). The CDR3 extends over 14 amino acids. V dropped 3 bases and J dropped 4 bases, with 12 bases sitting between them. The receptor's source is a man younger than 35 in good health. Some clones in this sample may be carry-over from other donors' samples. Sequencing was carried out using naive CD4+ T cells from PBMCs. Subset denoted: CD45RA+ positively selected. The chain uses TRBV15 and TRBJ1-1; D is uncertain. CDR3 sequence reads: CATSRIRRSTEAFF. The CDR3, as DNA: TGTGCCACCAGCAGGATCCGACGGTCCACTGAAGCTTTCTTT.